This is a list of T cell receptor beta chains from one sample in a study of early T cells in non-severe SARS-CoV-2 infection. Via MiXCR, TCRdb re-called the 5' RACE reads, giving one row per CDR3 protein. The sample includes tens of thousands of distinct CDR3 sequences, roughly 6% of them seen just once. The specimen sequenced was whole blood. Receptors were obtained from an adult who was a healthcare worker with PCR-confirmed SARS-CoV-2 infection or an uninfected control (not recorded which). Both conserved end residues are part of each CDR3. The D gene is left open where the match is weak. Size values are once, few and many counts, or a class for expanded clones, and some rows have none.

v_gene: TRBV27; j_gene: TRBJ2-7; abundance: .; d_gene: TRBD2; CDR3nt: TGTGCCAGCAGCCGACGACTAGCGGATTCCTACGAGCAGTACTTC; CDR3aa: CASSRRLADSYEQYF
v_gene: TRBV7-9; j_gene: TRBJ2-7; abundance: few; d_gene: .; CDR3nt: TGTGCCAGCAGCCTCACTACAGGGCTCCACGAGCAGTACTTC; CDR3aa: CASSLTTGLHEQYF
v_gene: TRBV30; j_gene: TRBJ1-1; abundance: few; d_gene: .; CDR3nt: TGTGCCTGGAGTGTACGCCCACTGGAGGTGGCTTTCTTT; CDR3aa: CAWSVRPLEVAFF
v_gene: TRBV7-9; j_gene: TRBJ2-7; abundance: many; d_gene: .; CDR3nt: TGTGCCAGCAGCTTAGGCTCCTACGAGCAGTACTTC; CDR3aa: CASSLGSYEQYF
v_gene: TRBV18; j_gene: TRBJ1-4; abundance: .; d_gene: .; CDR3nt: TGTGCGACCGCGAGGGGTAATGAAAAACTGTTTTTT; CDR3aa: CATARGNEKLFF
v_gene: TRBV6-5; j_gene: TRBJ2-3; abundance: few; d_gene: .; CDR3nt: TGTGCCAGCAGTCCCCAGGCAACAACTCACTTAGATACGCAGTATTTT; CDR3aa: CASSPQATTHLDTQYF
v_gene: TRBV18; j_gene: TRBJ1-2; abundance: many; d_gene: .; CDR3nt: TGTGCCAGCTCACCACCGGGTTCAGCTAACTATGGCTACACCTTC; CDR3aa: CASSPPGSANYGYTF
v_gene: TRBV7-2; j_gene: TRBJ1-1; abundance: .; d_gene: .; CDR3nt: TGTGCCAGCAGCACGAGACAGGATGAAGCTTTCTTT; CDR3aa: CASSTRQDEAFF
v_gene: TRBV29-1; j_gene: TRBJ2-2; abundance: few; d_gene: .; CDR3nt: TGCAGCGTTGTTCTAGCGCTAACGAACACCGGGGAGCTGTTTTTT; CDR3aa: CSVVLALTNTGELFF
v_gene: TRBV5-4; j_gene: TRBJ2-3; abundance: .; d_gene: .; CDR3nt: TGTGCCAGCAGCTTGGGGGTGGAGGGGTCCACAGATACGCAGTATTTT; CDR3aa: CASSLGVEGSTDTQYF
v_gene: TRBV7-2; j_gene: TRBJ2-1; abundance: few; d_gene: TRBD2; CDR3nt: TGTGCCAGCGCGGCCCGCGGGAGCGCTGAGCAGTTCTTC; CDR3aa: CASAARGSAEQFF
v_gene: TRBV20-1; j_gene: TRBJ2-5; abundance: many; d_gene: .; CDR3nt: TGCAGTGCTAGTGGGAACCAAGAGACCCAGTACTTC; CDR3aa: CSASGNQETQYF
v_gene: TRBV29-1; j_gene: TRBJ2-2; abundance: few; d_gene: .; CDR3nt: TGCAGCGTCTCGATCCAGAACACCGGGGAGCTGTTTTTT; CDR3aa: CSVSIQNTGELFF
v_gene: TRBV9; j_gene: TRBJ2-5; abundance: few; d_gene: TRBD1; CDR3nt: TGTGCCAGCAGCGTAGATCAGGGGGCAAAGGAGACCCAGTACTTC; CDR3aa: CASSVDQGAKETQYF
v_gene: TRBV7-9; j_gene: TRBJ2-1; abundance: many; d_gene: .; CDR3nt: TGTGCCAGCAGCTTAACGAAAGGACAGTACAATGAGCAGTTCTTC; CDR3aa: CASSLTKGQYNEQFF
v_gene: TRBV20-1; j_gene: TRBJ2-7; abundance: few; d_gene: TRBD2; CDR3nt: TGCAGTGCCACCGGGACTAGCGACTACGAGCAGTACTTC; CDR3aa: CSATGTSDYEQYF
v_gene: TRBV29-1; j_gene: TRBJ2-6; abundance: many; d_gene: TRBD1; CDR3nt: TGCAGCGTCAACGAACAGGGGGCCGTGTCTGGGGCCAACGTCCTGACTTTC; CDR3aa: CSVNEQGAVSGANVLTF
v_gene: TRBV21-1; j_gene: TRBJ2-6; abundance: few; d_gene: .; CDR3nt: TGTGCCAGCCAACGCGGGCGGGACAGGGAATTTATTGGGGCCAACGTCCTGACTTTC; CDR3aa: CASQRGRDREFIGANVLTF
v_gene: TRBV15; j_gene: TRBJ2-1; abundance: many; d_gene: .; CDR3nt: TGTGCCACCAGCAGAGAGAGTGGGTGGGCAGAGCAGTTCTTC; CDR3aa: CATSRESGWAEQFF
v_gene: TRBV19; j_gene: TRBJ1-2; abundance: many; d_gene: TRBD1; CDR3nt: TGTGCCAGTACCCCTGGGGACAGGGGGCGTCGGTATGGCTACACCTTC; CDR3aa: CASTPGDRGRRYGYTF
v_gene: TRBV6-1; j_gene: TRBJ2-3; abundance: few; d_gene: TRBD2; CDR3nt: TGTGCCAGCAGTGGACTAGCGGGAGGCACAGATACGCAGTATTTT; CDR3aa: CASSGLAGGTDTQYF
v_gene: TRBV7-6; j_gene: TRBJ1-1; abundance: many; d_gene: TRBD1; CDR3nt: TGTGCCAGCAGTTCCGGGACAGGTCACACTGAAGCTTTCTTT; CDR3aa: CASSSGTGHTEAFF
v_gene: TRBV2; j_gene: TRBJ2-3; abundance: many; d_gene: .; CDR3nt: TGTGCCAGCAGTGACGGATGGGCTGCCACAGATACGCAGTATTTT; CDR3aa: CASSDGWAATDTQYF
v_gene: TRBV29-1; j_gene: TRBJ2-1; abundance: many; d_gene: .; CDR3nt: TGCAGCGTTGAGGTTAGCCTCAATGAGCAGTTCTTC; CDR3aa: CSVEVSLNEQFF
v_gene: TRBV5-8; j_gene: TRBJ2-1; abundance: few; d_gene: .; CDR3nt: TGTGCCAGCAGCTTCAGGGCAAATGAGCAGTTCTTC; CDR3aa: CASSFRANEQFF
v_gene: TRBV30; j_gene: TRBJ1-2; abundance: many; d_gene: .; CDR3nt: TGTGCCTGGAGTGCGTTGTATGGCTACACCTTC; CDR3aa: CAWSALYGYTF
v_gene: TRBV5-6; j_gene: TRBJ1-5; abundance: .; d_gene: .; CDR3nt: TGTGCCAGCAGCTTCCTAGAGAGCAATCAGCCCCAGCATTTT; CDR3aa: CASSFLESNQPQHF
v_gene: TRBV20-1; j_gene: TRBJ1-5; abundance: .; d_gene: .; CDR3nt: TGCAGTGCCAGTAAACTGGGAGCAGTCGGAAGCAATCAGCCCCAGCATTTT; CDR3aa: CSASKLGAVGSNQPQHF
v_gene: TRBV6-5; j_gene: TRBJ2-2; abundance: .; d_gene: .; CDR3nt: TGTGCCAGCAGTTACTCGTCGACAGCGAACACCGGGGAGCTGTTTTTT; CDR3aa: CASSYSSTANTGELFF
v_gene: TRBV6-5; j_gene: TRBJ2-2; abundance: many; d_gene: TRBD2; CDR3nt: TGTGCCAGCAGCTCGACTAGCGGGGGGGCCCGGGGAAGCACCGGGGAGCTGTTTTTT; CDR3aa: CASSSTSGGARGSTGELFF
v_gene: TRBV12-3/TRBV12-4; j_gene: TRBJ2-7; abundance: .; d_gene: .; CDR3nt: TGTGCCAGCAGTTTTGGTCCGGGTTCCTACGAGCAGTACTTC; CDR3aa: CASSFGPGSYEQYF
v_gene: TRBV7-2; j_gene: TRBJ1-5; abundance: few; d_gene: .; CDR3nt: TGTGCCAGCAGCTTACGAGATGGGAATCAGCCCCAGCATTTT; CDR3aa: CASSLRDGNQPQHF
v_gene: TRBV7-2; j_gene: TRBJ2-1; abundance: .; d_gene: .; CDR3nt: TGTGCCAGCAGCTTAGTGGCAGGGGAAACCTACAATGAGCAGTTCTTC; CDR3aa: CASSLVAGETYNEQFF
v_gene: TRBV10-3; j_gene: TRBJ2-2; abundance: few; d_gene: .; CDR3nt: TGTGCCATCAGAATTCGCGACACCGGGGAGCTGTTTTTT; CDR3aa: CAIRIRDTGELFF
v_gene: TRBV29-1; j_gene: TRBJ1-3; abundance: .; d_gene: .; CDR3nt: TGCAGCGTTGAACAACACGCTGGAAACACCATATATTTT; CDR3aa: CSVEQHAGNTIYF
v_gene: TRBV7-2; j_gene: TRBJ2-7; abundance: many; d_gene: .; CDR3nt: TGTGCCAGCAGCCCCCCCCCTGGGCAAGGGATCTTAAGGGGTTACGAGCAGTACTTC; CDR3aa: CASSPPPGQGILRGYEQYF
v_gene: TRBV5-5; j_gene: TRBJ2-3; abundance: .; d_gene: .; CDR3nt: TGTGCCAGCAGGAAAAGGGGCTCCTCTAGCACAGATACGCAGTATTTT; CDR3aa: CASRKRGSSSTDTQYF
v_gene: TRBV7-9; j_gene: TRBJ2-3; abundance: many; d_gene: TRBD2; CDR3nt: TGTGCCAGCAGCTTAGCGCCCGGACTAGCGGGGAGGGCAGATACGCAGTATTTT; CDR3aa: CASSLAPGLAGRADTQYF
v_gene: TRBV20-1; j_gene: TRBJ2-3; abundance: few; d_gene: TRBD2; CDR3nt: TGCAGTGCTAGAGATCAGTTAAAGCTCAACGGGGGGGAAATCACAGATACGCAGTATTTT; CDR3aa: CSARDQLKLNGGEITDTQYF
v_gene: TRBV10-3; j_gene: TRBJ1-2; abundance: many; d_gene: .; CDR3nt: TGTGCCATCAGACTAAATTCCATCCCCTATGGCTACACCTTC; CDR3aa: CAIRLNSIPYGYTF
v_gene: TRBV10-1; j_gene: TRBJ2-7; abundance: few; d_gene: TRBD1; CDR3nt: TGCGCCAGCAGTGGGGACAGGGGAAGGGACGAGCAGTACTTC; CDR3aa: CASSGDRGRDEQYF
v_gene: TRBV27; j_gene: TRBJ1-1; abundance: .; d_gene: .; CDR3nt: TGTGCCAGCAGTTCCCCTGGAGGGGCCGAAGCTTTCTTT; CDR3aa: CASSSPGGAEAFF
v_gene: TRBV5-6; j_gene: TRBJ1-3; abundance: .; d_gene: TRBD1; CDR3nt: TGTGCCAGCAGCTGGGGACAGGACAGCACCATATATTTT; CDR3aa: CASSWGQDSTIYF
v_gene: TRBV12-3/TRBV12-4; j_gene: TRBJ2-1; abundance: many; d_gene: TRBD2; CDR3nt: TGTGCCAGCAGTTTAGGGAGGACTAGCGGACTAAGCTCCTACAATGAGCAGTTCTTC; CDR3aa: CASSLGRTSGLSSYNEQFF
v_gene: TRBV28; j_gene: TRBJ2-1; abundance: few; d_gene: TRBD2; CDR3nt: TGTGCCAGCAGTTTACGGTGGCGGGGACTAAACAATGAGCAGTTCTTC; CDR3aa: CASSLRWRGLNNEQFF
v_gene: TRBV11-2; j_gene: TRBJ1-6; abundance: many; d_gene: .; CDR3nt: TGTGCCAGCAGCTTGACGGTGGACCTCTCCTATAATTCACCCCTCCACTTT; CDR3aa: CASSLTVDLSYNSPLHF
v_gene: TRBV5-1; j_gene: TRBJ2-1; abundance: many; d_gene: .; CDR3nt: TGCGCCAGCAGCTGGGGCTCCCGGGACAATGAGCAGTTCTTC; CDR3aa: CASSWGSRDNEQFF
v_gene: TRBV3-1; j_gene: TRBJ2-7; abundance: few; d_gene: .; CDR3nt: TGTGCCAGCAGCCCCCGACCCGGCTCCTACGAGCAGTACTTC; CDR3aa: CASSPRPGSYEQYF
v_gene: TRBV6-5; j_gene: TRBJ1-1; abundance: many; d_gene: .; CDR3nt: TGTGCCAGCATTGAAACCTTCCGGGGTCTGAACACTGAAGCTTTCTTT; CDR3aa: CASIETFRGLNTEAFF
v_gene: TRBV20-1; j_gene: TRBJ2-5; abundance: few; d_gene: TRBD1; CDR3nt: TGCAGTTCAAACAGGGGGCCGCTGGAGACCCAGTACTTC; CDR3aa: CSSNRGPLETQYF
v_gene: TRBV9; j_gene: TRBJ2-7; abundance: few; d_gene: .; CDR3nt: TGTGCCAGCAGCGTAGCGGGGGCCTCCTACGAGCAGTACTTC; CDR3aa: CASSVAGASYEQYF
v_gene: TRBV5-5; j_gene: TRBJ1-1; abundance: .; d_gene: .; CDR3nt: TGTGCCAGCAGCTTTATACAGGGAACTGAAGCTTTCTTT; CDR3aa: CASSFIQGTEAFF
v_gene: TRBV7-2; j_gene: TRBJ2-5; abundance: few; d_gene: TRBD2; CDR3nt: TGTGCCAGCAGCTTTAGCGGGAGACGTGAGACCCAGTACTTC; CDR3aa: CASSFSGRRETQYF